This record covers a single T cell receptor (beta chain). What it binds is unknown. Before the COVID-19 pandemic, during about 2011-2018, CD4+ T cells were taken from unexposed donors. CD4+ T cells were isolated from the cells after 10 days of culture. Cells permitting, SARS-CoV-2 S/N and four cold-coronavirus spikes were tested on unexposed-donor CD4+ T cells. The V gene end was trimmed by 7 bases and the J gene end by 0 bases; junction bases not matched to a gene: 5. The germline CDR1 and CDR2 sequences are SGHRS and YFSETQ. This CDR3 has 15 residues. The record originates from a study of CD4 T cells in relation to SARS-CoV-2 and coronaviruses. Study information: PBMCs were cultured with antigen for roughly 9 days before TCR beta sequencing.

This table comes from immunoSEQ multiplex PCR, and its TCRdb copy is limited to in-frame clones, with some not included. The sample carries about 15,000 clones, around 76% recorded once. The sequenced material came from CD4+ T cells from PBMCs, cultured in vitro. This chain connects TRBV5-1 to TRBJ2-1; 9 nucleotides agree with TRBD2. The sequence derives from a human donor in good health. The CDR3, as DNA: TGCGCCAGCGGACTAGCGTCGAGCTCCTACAATGAGCAGTTCTTC. Residues: CASGLASSSYNEQFF.